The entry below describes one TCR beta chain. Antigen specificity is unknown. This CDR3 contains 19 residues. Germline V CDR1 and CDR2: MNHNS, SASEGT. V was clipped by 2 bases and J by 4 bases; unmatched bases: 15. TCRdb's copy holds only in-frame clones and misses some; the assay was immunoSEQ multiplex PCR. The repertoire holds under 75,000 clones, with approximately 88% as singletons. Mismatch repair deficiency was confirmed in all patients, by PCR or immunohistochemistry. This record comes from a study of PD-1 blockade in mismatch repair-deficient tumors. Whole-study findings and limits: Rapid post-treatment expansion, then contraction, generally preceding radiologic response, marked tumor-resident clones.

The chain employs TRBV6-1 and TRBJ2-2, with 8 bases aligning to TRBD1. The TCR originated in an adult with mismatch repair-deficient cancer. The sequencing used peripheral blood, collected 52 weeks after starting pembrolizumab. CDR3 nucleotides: TGTGCCAGCAGTGAAAGGCGACAGGGGCGGTTCATAGGCACCGGGGAGCTGTTTTTT. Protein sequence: CASSERRQGRFIGTGELFF.